A selection of T cell receptor beta chains follows, all from one sample in a study of cytomegalovirus exposure and HLA in healthy donors. Here immunoSEQ multiplex PCR was the method, and the copy in TCRdb shows in-frame clones only, minus some. The repertoire table contains over 110,000 clones. The sequenced sample consisted of PBMCs. Receptors originate from a male donor in good health and CMV-seronegative. Each CDR3 is given with its conserved first and last residue.

V gene: TRBV9
CDR3 protein: CASSVQRQGRNQPQHF

V gene: TRBV12-5
CDR3 protein: CASGLVRTGETSTDTQYF

V gene: TRBV9
CDR3 protein: CASSASHIGGNSPLHF

V gene: TRBV5-5
CDR3 protein: CASSLAGRTGGWYEQYF

V gene: TRBV5-1
CDR3 protein: CASSLVAGGGTEAFF

V gene: TRBV7-3
CDR3 protein: CASSLGLAGGYNEQFF

V gene: TRBV29-1
CDR3 protein: CSAVTSGVGPSYSYNEQFF

V gene: TRBV18
CDR3 protein: CASSPGLNNEQFF

V gene: TRBV29-1
CDR3 protein: CSARHGSVGELFF

V gene: TRBV7-2
CDR3 protein: CASSPTPGQGNTEAFF

V gene: TRBV18
CDR3 protein: CASSQHPMNTEAFF

V gene: TRBV4-2
CDR3 protein: CASSQDSTGGPREQFF

V gene: TRBV18
CDR3 protein: CASSPLAGGNQPQHF

V gene: TRBV7-9
CDR3 protein: CASSLGTSINEQFF

V gene: TRBV19
CDR3 protein: CASRTQQGNYGYTF

V gene: TRBV7-9
CDR3 protein: CASSLGQGGSPLHF

V gene: TRBV4-1
CDR3 protein: CASSQALGGLGETQYF

V gene: TRBV29-1
CDR3 protein: CSVSGENTGELFF

V gene: TRBV1
CDR3 protein: CTSRQQGKGGYTF